This T cell receptor (beta chain) was profiled in a study of CD8 T cells in ankylosing spondylitis. This clonotype showed up just a few times. Germline V gene sequence: CDR1 DFQATT, CDR2 SNEGSKA (reference sequence). The junction had 12 bases not matched to a gene; V was cut back by 5 bases and J by 13 bases. This CDR3 is built from 14 residues. TCRdb itself ran the 5' RACE reads through MiXCR, one entry per CDR3 protein. The data show more than 200,000 distinct CDR3 sequences, 20% to 30% seen once. This chain connects TRBV20-1 to TRBJ1-6; TRBD1 agrees at 9 bases. The source material was blood, either unsorted or a sorted T cell fraction (not recorded which). This receptor was identified in a male donor with ankylosing spondylitis or in good health (not recorded which). CDR3 coding DNA: TGCAGTGCTGGGGGACAGGGACTTAATGCGCCCCTCCACTTT. Encoded protein: CSAGGQGLNAPLHF.